This record concerns one T cell receptor beta chain sequence. In the original analysis: How many nucleated cells were present was estimated from reference gene primer amplification. Repertoires were generated with immunoSEQ multiplex PCR, while TCRdb's copy carries only in-frame clones and drops some. The V and J calls and clone size come from that table; D and trimming were worked out from the DNA. This table holds roughly 120,000 clones, just over 85% found once. The CDR3 consists of 14 residues. After removal of 2 bases from V and 8 bases from J, the junction contained 4 bases not matched to a gene. Germline V gives CDR1 SGHTA, CDR2 FQGTGA. This sample was included in a study of blood T cell repertoires in COVID-19.

The TCR sequence derives from a woman aged 50 to 65 with active or convalescent COVID-19. Sequencing was performed on peripheral blood. The chain is built from TRBV7-3 and TRBJ2-1; 9 nucleotides line up with TRBD2. The CDR3 DNA reads as TGTGCCAGCAGCTTAGAGTTAGCGGGGGATGAGCAGTTCTTC. Its translation is CASSLELAGDEQFF.